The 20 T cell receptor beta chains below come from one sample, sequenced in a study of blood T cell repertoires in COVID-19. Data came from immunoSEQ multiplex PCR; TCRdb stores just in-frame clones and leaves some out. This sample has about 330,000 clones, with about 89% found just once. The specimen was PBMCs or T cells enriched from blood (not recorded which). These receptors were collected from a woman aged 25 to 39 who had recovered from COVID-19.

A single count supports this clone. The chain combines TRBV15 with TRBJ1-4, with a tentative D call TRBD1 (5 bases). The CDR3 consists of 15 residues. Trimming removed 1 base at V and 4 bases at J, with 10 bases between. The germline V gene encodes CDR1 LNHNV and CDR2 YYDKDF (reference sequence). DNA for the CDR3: TGTGCCACCAGCAGAGCGAAGGGGAATAATGAAAAACTGTTTTTT. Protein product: CATSRAKGNNEKLFF.

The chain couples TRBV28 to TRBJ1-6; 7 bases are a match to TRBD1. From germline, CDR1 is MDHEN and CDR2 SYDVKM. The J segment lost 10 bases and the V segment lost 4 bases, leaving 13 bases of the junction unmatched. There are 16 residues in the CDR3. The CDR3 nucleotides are TGTGCCAGCAGTTCACCCGGGACAGTGGGAAGGTCACCCCTCCACTTT. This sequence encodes CASSSPGTVGRSPLHF. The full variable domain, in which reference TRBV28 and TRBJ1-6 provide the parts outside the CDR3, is DVKVTQSSRYLVKRTGEKVFLECVQDMDHENMFWYRQDPGLGLRLIYFSYDVKMKEKGDIPEGYSVSREKKERFSLILESASTNQTSMYLCASSSPGTVGRSPLHFGNGTRLTVT.

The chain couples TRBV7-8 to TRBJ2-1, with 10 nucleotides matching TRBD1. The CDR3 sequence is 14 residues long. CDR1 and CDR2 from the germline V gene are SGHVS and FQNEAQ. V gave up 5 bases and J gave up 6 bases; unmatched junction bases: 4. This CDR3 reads CASSLDRGFNEQFF. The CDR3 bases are TGTGCCAGCAGCCTGGACAGGGGGTTCAATGAGCAGTTCTTC.

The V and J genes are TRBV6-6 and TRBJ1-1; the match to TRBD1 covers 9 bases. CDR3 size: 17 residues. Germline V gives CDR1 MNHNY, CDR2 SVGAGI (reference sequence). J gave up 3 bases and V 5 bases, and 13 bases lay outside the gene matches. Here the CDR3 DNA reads TGTGCCAGCAGTCGACAGGGGGGAGGATACTGGGACACTGAAGCTTTCTTT. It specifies CASSRQGGGYWDTEAFF.

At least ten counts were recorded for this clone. DNA for the CDR3: TGTGCCAGCAGTTCCATGACAGATCAGCCCCAGCATTTT. Translated, it gives CASSSMTDQPQHF. V is TRBV6-5 and J is TRBJ1-5, with a possible D match to TRBD1 (5 bases). The V gene's germline CDR1 is MNHEY and CDR2 SVGAGI. This CDR3 spans 13 amino acids. V was shortened by 4 bases and J by 5 bases, with 9 bases between the two germline ends.

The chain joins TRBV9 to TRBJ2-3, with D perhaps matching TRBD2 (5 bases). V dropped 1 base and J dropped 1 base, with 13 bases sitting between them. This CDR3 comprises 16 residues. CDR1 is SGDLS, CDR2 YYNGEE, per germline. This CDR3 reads CASSVRFSVGTDTQYF. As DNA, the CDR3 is TGTGCCAGCAGCGTACGGTTTAGCGTAGGCACAGATACGCAGTATTTT.

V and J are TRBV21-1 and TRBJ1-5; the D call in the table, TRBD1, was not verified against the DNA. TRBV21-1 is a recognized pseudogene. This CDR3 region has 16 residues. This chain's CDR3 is CASTWGRFYSNQPQHF. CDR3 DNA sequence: TGTGCCAGCACCTGGGGCAGATTCTATAGCAATCAGCCCCAGCATTTT.

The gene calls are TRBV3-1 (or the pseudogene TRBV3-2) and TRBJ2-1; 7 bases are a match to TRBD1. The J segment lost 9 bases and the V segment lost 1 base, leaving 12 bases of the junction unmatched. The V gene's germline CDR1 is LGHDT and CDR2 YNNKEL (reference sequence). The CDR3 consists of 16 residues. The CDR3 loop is CASSQGLGTETFEQFF. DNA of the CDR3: TGTGCCAGCAGCCAAGGTCTGGGGACAGAGACGTTTGAGCAGTTCTTC.

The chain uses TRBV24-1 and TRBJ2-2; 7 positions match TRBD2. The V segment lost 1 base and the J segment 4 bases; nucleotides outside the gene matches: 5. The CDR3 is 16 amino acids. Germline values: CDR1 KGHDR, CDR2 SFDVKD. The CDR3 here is CATSDFRGVSTGELFF. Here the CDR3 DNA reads TGTGCCACCAGTGATTTTCGGGGGGTGAGCACCGGGGAGCTGTTTTTT.

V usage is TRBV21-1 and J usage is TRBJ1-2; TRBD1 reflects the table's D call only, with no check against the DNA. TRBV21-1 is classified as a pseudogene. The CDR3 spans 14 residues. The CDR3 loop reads CASTPGQAFYGYTF. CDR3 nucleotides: TGTGCCAGCACCCCGGGACAGGCTTTCTATGGCTACACCTTC.

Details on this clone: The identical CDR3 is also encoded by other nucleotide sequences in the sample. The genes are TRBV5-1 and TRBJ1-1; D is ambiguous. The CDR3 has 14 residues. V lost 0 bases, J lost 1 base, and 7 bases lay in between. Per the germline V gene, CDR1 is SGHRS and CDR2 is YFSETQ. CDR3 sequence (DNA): TGCGCCAGCAGCTTGGACAGATCGAACACTGAAGCTTTCTTT. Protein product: CASSLDRSNTEAFF.

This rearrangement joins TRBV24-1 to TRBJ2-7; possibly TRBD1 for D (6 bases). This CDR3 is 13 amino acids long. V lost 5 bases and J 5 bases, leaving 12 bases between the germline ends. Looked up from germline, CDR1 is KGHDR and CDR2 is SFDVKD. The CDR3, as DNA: TGTGCCACCAGTGGGACAGATAGCGACGAGCAGTACTTC. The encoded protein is CATSGTDSDEQYF.

CDR3 loop: CASSEALRQVAGELFF. The CDR3 nucleotides read TGTGCCAGCAGTGAAGCGCTTCGGCAGGTAGCCGGGGAGCTGTTTTTT. This chain uses TRBV2 with TRBJ2-2, with no clear D. The ends were cut back, 0 bases at V and 6 bases at J, with 14 bases in the middle. The CDR3 extends over 16 amino acids. CDR1 and CDR2 (germline): SNHLY, FYNNEI.

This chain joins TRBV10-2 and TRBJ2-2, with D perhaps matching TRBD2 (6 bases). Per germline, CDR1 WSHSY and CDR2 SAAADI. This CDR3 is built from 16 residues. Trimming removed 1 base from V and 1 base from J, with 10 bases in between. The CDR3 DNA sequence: TGCGCCAGCAGTGAGTTGGAGGGGTTGAACACCGGGGAGCTGTTTTTT. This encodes CASSELEGLNTGELFF.

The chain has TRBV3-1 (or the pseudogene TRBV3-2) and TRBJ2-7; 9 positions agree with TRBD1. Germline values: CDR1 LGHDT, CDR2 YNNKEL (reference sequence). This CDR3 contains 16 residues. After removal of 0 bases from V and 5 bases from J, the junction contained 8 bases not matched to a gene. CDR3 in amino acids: CASSQDPGQGFHEQYF. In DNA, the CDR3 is TGTGCCAGCAGCCAAGATCCGGGACAGGGTTTCCACGAGCAGTACTTC.

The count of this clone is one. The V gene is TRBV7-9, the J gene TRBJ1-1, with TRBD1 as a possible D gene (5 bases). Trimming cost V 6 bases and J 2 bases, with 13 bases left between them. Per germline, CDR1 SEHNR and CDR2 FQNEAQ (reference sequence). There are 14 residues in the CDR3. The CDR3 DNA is TGTGCCAGCAGTCCCAGGGATCTTAACACTGAAGCTTTCTTT. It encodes CASSPRDLNTEAFF.

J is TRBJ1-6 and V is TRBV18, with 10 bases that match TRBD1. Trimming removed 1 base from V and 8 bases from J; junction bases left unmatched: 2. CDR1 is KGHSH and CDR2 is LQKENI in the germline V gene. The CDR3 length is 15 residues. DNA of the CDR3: TGTGCCAGCTCACCACGGGACAGGGGTGATTCACCCCTCCACTTT. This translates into CASSPRDRGDSPLHF.

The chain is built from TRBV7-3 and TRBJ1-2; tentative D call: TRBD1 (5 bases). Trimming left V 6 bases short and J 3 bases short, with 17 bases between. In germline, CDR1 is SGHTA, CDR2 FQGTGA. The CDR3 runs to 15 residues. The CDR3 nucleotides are TGTGCCAGCAGGCAAGGGGCCAACTCGGACTATGGCTACACCTTC. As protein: CASRQGANSDYGYTF.

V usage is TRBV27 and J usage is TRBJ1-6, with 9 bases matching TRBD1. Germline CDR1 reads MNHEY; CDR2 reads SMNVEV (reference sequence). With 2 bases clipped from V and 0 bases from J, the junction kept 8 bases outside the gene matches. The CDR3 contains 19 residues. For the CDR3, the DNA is TGTGCCAGCAGTTTACGTACCGGGACAGGGAGCTCCTATAATTCACCCCTCCACTTT. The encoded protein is CASSLRTGTGSSYNSPLHF.

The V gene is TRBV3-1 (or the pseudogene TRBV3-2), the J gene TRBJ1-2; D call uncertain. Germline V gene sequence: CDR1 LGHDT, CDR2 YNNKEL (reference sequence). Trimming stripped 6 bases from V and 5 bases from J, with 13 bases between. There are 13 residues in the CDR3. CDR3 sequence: CASRDLGRYGYTF. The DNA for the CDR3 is TGTGCCAGCAGGGACTTGGGTCGATATGGCTACACCTTC.